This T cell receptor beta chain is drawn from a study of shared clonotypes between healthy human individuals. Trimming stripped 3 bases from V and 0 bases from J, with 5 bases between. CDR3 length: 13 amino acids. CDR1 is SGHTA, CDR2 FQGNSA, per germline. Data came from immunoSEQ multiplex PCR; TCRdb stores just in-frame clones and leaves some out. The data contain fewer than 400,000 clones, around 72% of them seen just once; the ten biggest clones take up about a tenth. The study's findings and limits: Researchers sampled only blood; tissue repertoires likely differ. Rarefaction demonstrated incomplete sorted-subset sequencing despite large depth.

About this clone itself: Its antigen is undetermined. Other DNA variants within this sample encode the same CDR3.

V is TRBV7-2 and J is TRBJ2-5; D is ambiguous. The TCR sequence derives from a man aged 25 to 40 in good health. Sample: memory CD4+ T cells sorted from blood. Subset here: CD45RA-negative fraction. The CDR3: CASSFGNQETQYF. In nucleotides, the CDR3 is TGTGCCAGCAGCTTCGGTAACCAAGAGACCCAGTACTTC.